The 5 T cell receptor beta chains below all came from one sample that was sequenced in a study of molecular identifiers for immune sequencing clone quantification (dated by TCRdb to between 2017 and 2018). The library was obtained by PCR. The listed sequencing device is NextSeq 500. Through fastp at Q25 and MiXCR, TCRdb rebuilt clones from the public reads, retaining in-frame beta chains. Each record represents a unique CDR3 protein, reported with the most common genes and DNA among its rows. Counted in this sample were about half a million distinct CDR3 sequences; around 23% of them appeared once. The ten largest make up around 0.78% of the sample. Material for sequencing was naive CD8+ T cells from blood, with Jurkat cell RNA spiked in. Taken with the paper, the label for cell subset or site translates to: FACS-sorted CD8+CD4-CCR7+CD45RA+ naive T cells. All receptors derive from a human donor in good health. Some libraries in this study had Jurkat cell RNA spiked in.

The chain has TRBV2 and TRBJ2-3; D unresolved. V was clipped by 4 bases and J by 0 bases, with 8 bases between them. CDR1 SNHLY and CDR2 FYNNEI come from the germline V gene. This CDR3 has 14 residues. The CDR3 coding sequence is TGTGCCAGCAGTGTTATGGTGAGCACAGATACGCAGTATTTT. Translating gives CASSVMVSTDTQYF.

In this sample, this clonotype turned up many times. The chain carries TRBV20-1 and TRBJ2-7, with 8 bases lining up with TRBD1. Per the germline V gene, CDR1 is DFQATT and CDR2 is SNEGSKA (reference sequence). The V and J ends lost 3 bases and 4 bases, in that order; junction bases with no gene match: 8. The CDR3 consists of 14 residues. DNA for the CDR3: TGCAGTGCTAGTCGAGCAGGGGGCTTTTACGAGCAGTACTTC. Encoded protein: CSASRAGGFYEQYF.

With respect to this clonotype: Compared with germline, one end of the junction differs, possibly owing to a read error. This chain joins TRBV25-1 and TRBJ2-5; 9 bases align to TRBD1. Germline-derived CDR1 and CDR2 are MGHDK and SYGVNS. This CDR3 region has 18 residues. This CDR3 is CASSEYQGTGMYQGTQYF. In nucleotides, the CDR3 is TGTGCCAGCAGTGAATATCAGGGGACAGGGATGTACCAAGGGACCCAGTACTTC.

J is TRBJ2-3 and V is TRBV24-1; D may be TRBD2 (5 bases). The V end was cut by 0 bases, the J end by 4 bases, with 7 bases between. The CDR3 runs 14 residues. Germline values: CDR1 KGHDR, CDR2 SFDVKD. The CDR3 protein is CATSDLLGADTQYF. In DNA form, the CDR3 reads TGTGCCACCAGTGATTTGCTCGGGGCAGATACGCAGTATTTT.

With respect to this clonotype: A read error may be the cause here, since a much bigger clone is one base away. This CDR3 is missing its conserved last phenylalanine or tryptophan, likely due to a read error. This sequence joins TRBV9 and TRBJ2-3; 12 bases agree with TRBD2. CDR3 size: 16 residues. V trimming: 4 bases; J trimming: 3 bases; junction bases outside the gene matches: 6. From germline, CDR1 is SGDLS and CDR2 YYNGEE. The CDR3 here is CASSSRLAGGTDTQYS. As DNA, the CDR3 is TGTGCCAGCAGCTCCAGGCTAGCGGGAGGGACAGATACGCAGTATTCT.